These 25 T cell receptor beta chains were all obtained from the same sample, sequenced in a study of vaccination and CD4 T cells after COVID-19. Their antigen targets remain unknown. The Oncomine TCR Beta short-read assay sequenced DNA from cultured CD4+ T cells. TCRdb ran MiXCR on the PCR reads and lists one entry per CDR3 protein. The profile shows 15,000 or so distinct CDR3 sequences, roughly 45% of them singletons. Treatment reported: roughly 10-day PBMC culture with coronavirus spike peptide pools or control peptides (ViraFEST assay). Sequencing was done on a sample of CD4+ T cells from blood, cultured in vitro. These receptors all come from a human donor who had recovered from COVID-19.

The chain joins TRBV6-2 or TRBV6-3 to TRBJ2-2; D is possibly TRBD2 (6 bases). Trimming stripped 4 bases from V and 1 base from J, with 10 bases between. The CDR3 totals 15 residues. The V gene's germline CDR1 is MNHEY and CDR2 SVGEGT. The DNA for the CDR3 is TGTGCCAGCAGTTTTGCGGGACTGAACACCGGGGAGCTGTTTTTT. As protein: CASSFAGLNTGELFF.

The chain carries TRBV7-2 and TRBJ1-5; 8 bases line up with TRBD1. This CDR3 spans 14 amino acids. Germline V lookup: CDR1 SGHTA, CDR2 FQGNSA. V lost 4 bases to trimming and J lost 2 bases; unmatched junction nucleotides: 1. The CDR3 bases are TGTGCCAGCAGCTCAGGGGGCGGCAATCAGCCCCAGCATTTT. It is translated as CASSSGGGNQPQHF.

The rearrangement links TRBV6-1 to TRBJ2-3, with D perhaps TRBD2 (5 bases). The CDR3 extends over 17 amino acids. Germline values: CDR1 MNHNS, CDR2 SASEGT. Trimming pared 2 bases from V and 6 bases from J, leaving 21 bases between. The CDR3 DNA reads as TGTGCCAGCAGTGAATTTCTAGCCCGGCTAGGGTGGGATACGCAGTATTTT. The encoded protein is CASSEFLARLGWDTQYF.

CDR3 in DNA: TGTGCCACCAGCAGGGCGACGGACACCATATATTTT. Translation gives CATSRATDTIYF. The chain links TRBV15 to TRBJ1-3; no reliable D call. The CDR3 length is 12 residues. Trimming took off 3 bases at V and 8 bases at J, with 8 bases between the two ends. CDR1 is LNHNV, CDR2 YYDKDF, per germline (reference sequence).

In its sample, this clonotype was seen a few times. The chain employs TRBV20-1 and TRBJ1-6; no clear D gene. This CDR3 contains 14 residues. Trimming took 6 bases from V and 5 from J, leaving 14 bases between them. Germline V gene lookup returns CDR1 DFQATT and CDR2 SNEGSKA (reference sequence). The CDR3 nucleotides are TGCAGTGCCCACAGCGAGGCCAATAATTCACCCCTCCACTTT. The encoded protein is CSAHSEANNSPLHF.

This clonotype was detected only a few times. This rearrangement joins TRBV5-5 to TRBJ2-3, with 12 bases lining up with TRBD1. The V and J ends lost 2 bases and 2 bases, in that order; junction bases with no gene match: 3. Germline V gives CDR1 SGHKS, CDR2 YYEKEE (reference sequence). This CDR3 spans 16 amino acids. DNA of the CDR3: TGTGCCAGCAGCTTCGGGGACAGGGGGCCCACAGATACGCAGTATTTT. It translates to CASSFGDRGPTDTQYF. The full variable domain, its missing parts supplied by reference TRBV5-5 and TRBJ2-3, is DAGVTQSPTHLIKTRGQQVTLRCSPISGHKSVSWYQQVLGQGPQFIFQYYEKEERGRGNFPDRFSARQFPNYSSELNVNALLLGDSALYLCASSFGDRGPTDTQYFGPGTRLTVL.

This clonotype was detected only a few times. V gene TRBV2 combines with J gene TRBJ2-2, with D uncertain. V was cut by 9 bases and J by 2 bases, with 7 bases left in between. Germline values: CDR1 SNHLY, CDR2 FYNNEI. This CDR3 contains 12 residues. The CDR3 loop reads CASCPNTGELFF. CDR3 coding DNA: TGTGCCAGTTGTCCTAACACCGGGGAGCTGTTTTTT. The variable domain in full, with the rest retrieved from reference TRBV2 and TRBJ2-2, is EPEVTQTPSHQVTQMGQEVILRCVPISNHLYFYWYRQILGQKVEFLVSFYNNEISEKSEIFDDQFSVERPDGSNFTLKIRSTKLEDSAMYFCASCPNTGELFFGEGSRLTVL.

V usage is TRBV29-1 and J usage is TRBJ2-3, with 9 positions matching TRBD2. V gave up 6 bases and J gave up 1 base; unmatched junction bases: 5. Germline V lookup: CDR1 SQVTM, CDR2 ANQGSEA. The CDR3 is 14 amino acids. DNA for the CDR3: TGCAGCGTCCTGACTAGCGGCCGCACAGATACGCAGTATTTT. This encodes CSVLTSGRTDTQYF.

The chain employs TRBV27 and TRBJ2-5; 7 nucleotides line up with TRBD2. This CDR3 has 17 amino acids. Germline trimming cut 3 bases from V and 0 bases from J; bases unmatched to any gene: 10. In germline, CDR1 is MNHEY, CDR2 SMNVEV (reference sequence). This chain's CDR3 is CASSFRSGVPYQETQYF. The DNA of the CDR3 is TGTGCCAGCAGTTTTCGCAGCGGGGTGCCGTACCAAGAGACCCAGTACTTC.

This clonotype was seen a few times. The rearrangement uses TRBV6-1 and TRBJ1-6, with 9 nucleotides matching TRBD1. The trim removed 5 bases at V and 10 bases at J, leaving 9 bases unmatched. Per the germline V gene, CDR1 is MNHNS and CDR2 is SASEGT. This CDR3 is built from 15 residues. This CDR3 is CASSTTGTGSSPLHF. CDR3 bases: TGTGCCAGCAGTACAACCGGGACAGGGTCCTCACCCCTCCACTTT.

The rearrangement joins TRBV20-1 to TRBJ2-1, with TRBD2 identical over 8 bases. V was pared by 2 bases and J by 7 bases, with 10 bases of the junction left unmatched. CDR3 length equals 15 residues. Germline loops: CDR1 DFQATT, CDR2 SNEGSKA (reference sequence). The CDR3 DNA is TGCAGTGCTAGATCCCCACTAGCGGTGAGGAATGAGCAGTTCTTC. It specifies CSARSPLAVRNEQFF.

This clonotype was observed a few times. The gene calls are TRBV28 and TRBJ1-2, with D perhaps matching TRBD1 (5 bases). V was cut by 8 bases and J by 4 bases, with 14 bases left in between. CDR1 and CDR2 (germline): MDHEN, SYDVKM. The CDR3 is made up of 13 amino acids. The CDR3 region has the DNA TGTGCCAGCGGATCCCAGGGCGCCTATGGCTACACCTTC. Translation gives CASGSQGAYGYTF.

The V gene is TRBV7-3, the J gene TRBJ2-2; no clear D. This CDR3 has 11 amino acids. CDR1 is SGHTA, CDR2 FQGTGA, per germline. V dropped 6 bases and J dropped 5 bases, with 4 bases sitting between them. The DNA of the CDR3 is TGTGCCAGCAGGTCAACCGGGGAGCTGTTTTTT. The encoded protein is CASRSTGELFF.

The chain has TRBV7-6 and TRBJ2-2; 10 nucleotides match TRBD2. The CDR3 runs to 20 residues. Trimming at V came to 2 bases and at J to 6 bases, leaving 18 bases not matched to a gene. CDR1 and CDR2 (germline): SGHVS, FNYEAQ. The CDR3 loop is CASSLSIAASGSVSAGELFF. CDR3 DNA: TGTGCCAGCAGCTTAAGTATCGCGGCTAGCGGGAGTGTTTCGGCCGGGGAGCTGTTTTTT.

Comment on this clonotype: The junction departs from the called germline gene at one end, perhaps through a read error. This chain connects TRBV2 to TRBJ2-3; tentative D call: TRBD2 (5 bases). The CDR3 runs 13 residues. Germline CDR1 SNHLY, CDR2 FYNNEI. The CDR3 DNA follows: TGTGCCAGCAGGGAGGACTTCCACGCAAATCCCCTTTTT. Protein product: CASREDFHANPLF.

The chain carries TRBV20-1 and TRBJ2-1; 9 bases agree with TRBD2. Per the germline V gene, CDR1 is DFQATT and CDR2 is SNEGSKA (reference sequence). This CDR3 is 20 amino acids long. The trim removed 0 bases at V and 4 bases at J, leaving 19 bases unmatched. The CDR3 sequence: CSARDKEREVRLGIYNEQFF. The CDR3 coding sequence is TGCAGTGCTAGAGATAAAGAGCGGGAGGTCCGGTTAGGTATATACAATGAGCAGTTCTTC.

This clonotype was picked up a small number of times. V is TRBV30 and J is TRBJ2-5, with D possibly being TRBD1 (5 bases). Germline V CDR1 and CDR2: GTSNPN, SVGIG (reference sequence). V shed 3 bases and J shed 7 bases, with 15 bases lying between them. The CDR3 has 13 amino acids. Here the CDR3 DNA reads TGTGCCTGGAGGGTTACTGCTCAGGGGACCCAGTACTTC. This encodes CAWRVTAQGTQYF.

In its sample, this clonotype was seen a few times. The rearrangement joins TRBV7-6 to TRBJ1-1; D is unclear. This CDR3 has 14 residues. Trimming pared 1 base from V and 8 bases from J, leaving 14 bases between. Germline V gives CDR1 SGHVS, CDR2 FNYEAQ. CDR3 nucleotides: TGTGCCAGCAGCTTAGATCGGGAGAATCCCGAAGCTTTCTTT. Translating it yields CASSLDRENPEAFF. The full variable domain, rest sourced from reference TRBV7-6 and TRBJ1-1, is GAGVSQSPRYKVTKRGQDVALRCDPISGHVSLYWYRQALGQGPEFLTYFNYEAQQDKSGLPNDRFSAERPEGSISTLTIQRTEQRDSAMYRCASSLDRENPEAFFGQGTRLTVV.

This rearrangement joins TRBV5-6 to TRBJ2-7, with TRBD1 matching over 8 bases. V shed 4 bases, J shed 6 bases, and the junction held 15 bases outside the gene matches. The CDR3 is 16 amino acids. In germline, CDR1 is SGHDT, CDR2 YYEEEE. The CDR3 protein is CASSVAGQVGNIEQYF. CDR3 coding DNA: TGTGCCAGCAGCGTGGCGGGACAGGTAGGGAATATCGAGCAGTACTTC.

The rearrangement joins TRBV7-9 to TRBJ2-5, with 8 positions matching TRBD2. Germline CDR1 reads SEHNR; CDR2 reads FQNEAQ (reference sequence). This CDR3 is 15 amino acids long. The trim removed 3 bases at V and 1 base at J, leaving 4 bases unmatched. The CDR3 protein is CASSFSGRVQETQYF. The CDR3 bases are TGTGCCAGCAGCTTTTCCGGGAGGGTCCAAGAGACCCAGTACTTC.

This clonotype occurred a few times. The CDR3, as DNA: TGCAGTGCCGAATGGACAGGGTACGACACTGAAGCTTTCTTT. Encoded protein: CSAEWTGYDTEAFF. The chain links TRBV20-1 to TRBJ1-1; TRBD1 matches at 8 bases. Per the germline V gene, CDR1 is DFQATT and CDR2 is SNEGSKA (reference sequence). This CDR3 spans 14 amino acids. After removal of 6 bases from V and 3 bases from J, the junction contained 9 bases not matched to a gene.

This clonotype was found a few times. The chain is built from TRBV20-1 and TRBJ2-5, with D possibly matching TRBD1 (6 bases). This CDR3 is 12 amino acids long. Per germline, CDR1 DFQATT and CDR2 SNEGSKA (reference sequence). Trimming left V 4 bases short and J 2 bases short, with 8 bases between. This CDR3 is CSANRVQETQYF. CDR3 coding DNA: TGCAGTGCTAACAGGGTACAAGAGACCCAGTACTTC.

This clonotype was seen a few times. The chain links TRBV6-2 or TRBV6-3 to TRBJ1-5; 10 bases fit TRBD1. CDR1 MNHEY and CDR2 SVGEGT come from the germline V gene. This CDR3 is 15 amino acids long. V shed 5 bases and J 6 bases; nucleotides not matched to a gene: 7. The CDR3 DNA is TGTGCCAGCAGTAGCCGGGACAGGGGAACTCAGCCCCAGCATTTT. Translation: CASSSRDRGTQPQHF.

The chain links TRBV6-1 to TRBJ1-4, with 7 nucleotides matching TRBD1. With 5 bases clipped from V and 7 bases from J, the junction kept 7 bases outside the gene matches. This CDR3 region has 14 residues. CDR1 is MNHNS and CDR2 is SASEGT in the germline V gene. CDR3 sequence (DNA): TGTGCCAGCAGTAACAGGGGTGTTGGTGAAAAACTGTTTTTT. Protein product: CASSNRGVGEKLFF.

This sequence joins TRBV2 and TRBJ2-1, with TRBD2 identical over 10 bases. The germline gives CDR1 SNHLY, CDR2 FYNNEI. The CDR3 has 13 amino acids. V lost 3 bases, J lost 9 bases, and 2 bases stayed unmatched. The CDR3 here is CASSEPSGSEQFF. CDR3 nucleotide sequence: TGTGCCAGCAGTGAGCCTAGCGGGAGTGAGCAGTTCTTC.